The clone carrying this TCR beta chain was recorded many times. Its antigen is still unknown. Since the CDR3 does not end with the conserved phenylalanine or tryptophan, this likely comes from a read error. No DNA is shown, since the ends of the CDR3 on it are uncertain; the CDR3 is the one TCRdb lists. These data come from a study of response to subunit inactivated influenza vaccine. Broader study findings: The authors offered the suggestion that each seasonal influenza vaccination recruits few new T cells.

TCRdb re-analysed the RT-PCR reads in MiXCR, keeping a single row per CDR3 protein. The table records around 850,000 distinct CDR3 sequences, 15% to 20% of them present only once. The germline CDR1 and CDR2 sequences are MNHEY and SVGEGT. The CDR3 totals 12 residues, both ends included. The TCR originated in a man aged 50-60 years who received an inactivated influenza vaccine. The specimen was PBMCs from blood, collected less than 6 days after vaccination. The chain combines TRBV6-2 or TRBV6-3 with TRBJ1-1. CDR3 residues: CASSSADLRPIC.